The sample holds a few counts of the clone carrying this T cell receptor beta chain. The antigen remains undetermined. Sequencing targeted expressed TCRB transcripts, as all isolated RNA had been reverse transcribed. Deep immunoSEQ sequencing covered naive, central memory and regulatory T cell samples. The protocol was immunoSEQ multiplex PCR, while the TCRdb copy is restricted to in-frame clones and leaves out a portion. Among hundreds of thousands of clones listed, more than 12% were seen once. The entry originates in a study of beta chain features in type 1 diabetes. Study-level background: Cell yields, gender and age were similar in healthy donors and patients.

The CDR3 has 15 amino acids. Germline assignment: CDR1 KGHSH and CDR2 LQKENI. Trimming took 3 bases from V and 2 from J; bases not matched to a gene: 4. General study results and limits: The question of HLA type influencing TCRB rearrangement was one that remained unresolved here. In every one of the four CD4+ subsets, TCRB CDR3s were moderately but significantly shorter in Type 1 diabetes patients. Naive, central memory and Treg TCRB repertoires appeared more alike in patients than in healthy donors.

This sequence originates from a man younger than 30 with type 1 diabetes. Sequencing was done on a sample of naive CD4+ T cells from blood. The V gene is TRBV18, the J gene TRBJ1-2; 9 nucleotides agree with TRBD1. The CDR3 loop reads CASSPSGTGNYGYTF. CDR3 bases: TGTGCCAGCTCACCGTCCGGGACAGGGAACTATGGCTACACCTTC. The full variable domain, with the rest looked up from reference TRBV18 and TRBJ1-2, is NAGVMQNPRHLVRRRGQEARLRCSPMKGHSHVYWYRQLPEEGLKFMVYLQKENIIDESGMPKERFSAEFPKEGPSILRIQQVVRGDSAAYFCASSPSGTGNYGYTFGSGTRLTVV.